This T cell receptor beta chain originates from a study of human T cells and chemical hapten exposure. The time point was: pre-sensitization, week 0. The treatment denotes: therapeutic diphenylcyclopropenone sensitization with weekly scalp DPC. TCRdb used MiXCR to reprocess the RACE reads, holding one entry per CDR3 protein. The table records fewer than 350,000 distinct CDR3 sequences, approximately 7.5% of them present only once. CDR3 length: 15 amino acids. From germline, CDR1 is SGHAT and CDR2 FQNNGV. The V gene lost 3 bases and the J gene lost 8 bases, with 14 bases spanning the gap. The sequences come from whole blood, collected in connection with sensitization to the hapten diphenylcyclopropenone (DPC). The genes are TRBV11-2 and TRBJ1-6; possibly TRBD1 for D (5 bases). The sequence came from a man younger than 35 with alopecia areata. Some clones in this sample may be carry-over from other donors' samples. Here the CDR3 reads CASSLIRVGYSPLHF. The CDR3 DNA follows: TGTGCCAGCAGCTTGATCAGGGTAGGGTATTCACCCCTCCACTTT.